The 7 T cell receptor beta chains listed next were all sequenced from one sample in a study of vaccination and CD4 T cells after COVID-19. MiXCR was run by TCRdb on the PCR reads, yielding one entry per CDR3 protein. Among 15,000 to 16,000 distinct CDR3 sequences, approximately 72% were seen once, and the ten largest hold around 1.1%. This sample comprised CD4+ T cells from blood, obtained after SARS-CoV-2 vaccination. These receptor sequences come from a human donor who had recovered from COVID-19.

CDR3 DNA sequence: TGTGCCAGCAGTTGGGGGATCTTCAGGACTAGCGGGACCGGGGAGCTGTTTTTT. Amino acids: CASSWGIFRTSGTGELFF. The chain couples TRBV6-2 or TRBV6-3 to TRBJ2-2, with TRBD2 identical over 11 bases. CDR1 is MNHEY, CDR2 SVGEGT, per germline. CDR3 length: 18 amino acids. With V trimmed by 4 bases and J by 5 bases, 12 bases remained unmatched.

The chain is built from TRBV5-4 and TRBJ2-5; D gene unclear. The CDR3 is made up of 14 amino acids. V dropped 2 bases and J dropped 2 bases, with 10 bases sitting between them. Germline CDR1 SGHNT, CDR2 YYREEE (reference sequence). CDR3 region: CASSFVQAQETQYF. DNA of the CDR3: TGTGCCAGCAGCTTTGTTCAGGCACAAGAGACCCAGTACTTC.

The genes are TRBV20-1 and TRBJ1-5; D ambiguous. The CDR3 extends over 14 amino acids. CDR1 and CDR2 (germline): DFQATT, SNEGSKA (reference sequence). V was shortened by 4 bases and J by 2 bases, with 12 bases between the two germline ends. The CDR3, as DNA: TGCAGTGCTACACGATATGGAGGCAATCAGCCCCAGCATTTT. Protein: CSATRYGGNQPQHF.

The rearrangement links TRBV6-2 or TRBV6-3 to TRBJ2-3; 11 positions agree with TRBD2. The length of the CDR3 is 14 residues. With V trimmed by 8 bases and J by 4 bases, 5 bases remained unmatched. Germline V CDR1 and CDR2: MNHEY, SVGEGT. The CDR3 nucleotides are TGTGCCAGCGTCCGGGGACTAGCGGCAGATACGCAGTATTTT. It codes for CASVRGLAADTQYF.

The chain couples TRBV15 to TRBJ2-6; 8 bases agree with TRBD1. The CDR3 sequence is 19 residues long. The germline gives CDR1 LNHNV, CDR2 YYDKDF (reference sequence). The V segment lost 0 bases and the J segment 1 base; nucleotides outside the gene matches: 8. The CDR3 protein is CATSRDETGATSGANVLTF. In DNA, the CDR3 is TGTGCCACCAGCAGAGATGAGACAGGGGCTACATCTGGGGCCAACGTCCTGACTTTC.

This CDR3 is CANLPGLAEETQYF. The CDR3 region has the DNA TGTGCCAACCTTCCGGGACTAGCAGAAGAGACCCAGTACTTC. The chain combines TRBV27 with TRBJ2-5; the match to TRBD2 covers 9 bases. The CDR3 has 14 amino acids. Germline trimming cut 10 bases from V and 3 bases from J; bases unmatched to any gene: 9. Germline CDR1 and CDR2: MNHEY and SMNVEV (reference sequence).

This clonotype was counted only a few times. The chain carries TRBV7-2 and TRBJ1-2; no firm D call. CDR1 SGHTA and CDR2 FQGNSA come from the germline V gene. The CDR3 is 13 amino acids. V shed 7 bases and J shed 4 bases, with 13 bases lying between them. CDR3 loop: CASNPVGIYGYTF. The CDR3 DNA is TGTGCCAGCAACCCCGTTGGAATCTATGGCTACACCTTC. Full variable domain (rest looked up from reference TRBV7-2 and TRBJ1-2): GAGVSQSPSNKVTEKGKDVELRCDPISGHTALYWYRQSLGQGLEFLIYFQGNSAPDKSGLPSDRFSAERTGGSVSTLTIQRTQQEDSAVYLCASNPVGIYGYTFGSGTRLTVV.